This T cell receptor beta chain was documented in a study of beta chain features in type 1 diabetes (dated by TCRdb to the late 2010s). For the wider study: Mean age, gender distribution, total cell number and subset yield were not different between patients and healthy donors. Naive and central memory subsets were obtained from all 30 or so donors, but regulatory and stem cell-like memory subsets were isolated from only 8 patients and roughly eight healthy donors. A total of 90 million to 140 million sorted cells were examined across all samples, and RNA yield correlated strongly with the number of cells per subset. In the study, recently diagnosed type 1 diabetes patients and matched healthy donors were compared on the TCRB repertoires of their sorted circulating CD4+ T cell subsets.

Each donor gave one peripheral blood draw, about 110 mL on average, collected into heparinised tubes. A BD FACSAria II was used to sort naive, central memory, regulatory and stem cell-like memory CD4+ T cells with a panel that included CD45RO, CCR7, CD25, CD127, CD95 and CD27. Purity was above 95% for every sorted population. PBMCs were isolated right away by Lymphoprep density gradient centrifugation and were stained directly, without culture. To minimize batch effects, samples were stained and sorted in pairs, one healthy donor with one patient per experiment. CDR1 is given as KGHSH and CDR2 as LQKENI, both from the germline V gene. Measured from the cysteine to the phenylalanine, the CDR3 is 14 residues long. Just the 42-base CDR3 DNA is kept, in frame starting at base 1. The V end loses 1 base and the J end loses 0 bases, and a stretch of 7 bases separates them. The entire amount of isolated RNA was reverse transcribed using the High Capacity cDNA Reverse Transcription Kit, so the sequenced TCRB transcripts were expressed ones. Deep immunoSEQ sequencing was applied to naive, central memory and regulatory T cell samples, giving an average of roughly 3.5 million total reads per sample. Sorted cells were lysed in RLT buffer, and RNA was extracted using DNase-treated RNeasy Micro or Mini kits according to cell number. To prevent cross-contamination, each cell subset was processed individually, whereas patient and healthy donor samples were processed jointly. The immunoSEQ multiplex PCR was used to amplify TCRB sequences from cDNA, yielding 87-bp fragments that span the CDR3 region. Sequencing of the amplicons was done on the Illumina HiSeq platform. As for the original processing: PCR bias was corrected computationally using synthetic template baselines, and reads within Hamming distance 2 were collapsed, with unmergeable singletons discarded. Reads were aligned against IMGT so that V, D and J genes, CDR3 length and insertions or deletions at six rearrangement sites could be assigned. Within each subset, clonotype counts were normalized to sorted cell number, after which true diversity and Gini coefficients were computed with the tcR R package. The overlap coefficient, calculated on TCRB nucleotide sequences, was used to measure repertoire sharing. Out-of-frame TCRB sequences from naive cells were analyzed to stand in for the pre-selection repertoire. TCRdb took this table from immuneACCESS and kept in-frame rearrangements with V and J called. Such tables lack part of the clones; where checked against another copy, unresolved V genes explain under half of the gap, and the rest is unexplained. V, J and clone size were drawn from that table, and D and trimming were deduced from the DNA. The sample data list a few hundred thousand clones, and about a fifth of these were observed just once. The top ten constitute less than 0.03% of the sample.

Points on this clone: No antigen is known for it. No base qualities exist here, and no much larger clone lies one base off it.

Study-wide conclusions, independent of this receptor: At VDJ recombination sites, type 1 diabetes patients had fewer insertions and more deleted nucleotides, which implies abnormalities in thymic rearrangement. HLA sub-analyses involved small numbers of individuals, so any influence of HLA type on TCRB rearrangement remained unresolved. Naive, central memory and regulatory TCRB repertoires appeared to be more alike among patients than among healthy donors. A moderate but significant shortening of TCRB CDR3 length was observed in type 1 diabetes patients in all four CD4+ subsets. PCR may preferentially amplify shorter templates, but because patient and control samples were amplified and corrected together, any resulting skew would affect both groups equally. Because cDNA was sequenced instead of genomic DNA, activated cells with high expression could be over-represented, although the groups did not differ in activation or CD3 levels.

Source material: naive CD4+ T cells from blood. What this sample's cell subset or site label stands for: true naive CD4+ T cells. The V and J genes are TRBV18 and TRBJ2-7; the D gene is possibly TRBD2, with 5 bases matching. The TCR originated in a woman aged 40 to 50 with type 1 diabetes. The nucleotides read TGTGCCAGCTCACCACGGGAGCACTCCTACGAGCAGTACTTC. Its product reads: CASSPREHSYEQYF. The reference TRBV18 and TRBJ2-7 proteins fill in what lies around the CDR3, so the full variable domain reads NAGVMQNPRHLVRRRGQEARLRCSPMKGHSHVYWYRQLPEEGLKFMVYLQKENIIDESGMPKERFSAEFPKEGPSILRIQQVVRGDSAAYFCASSPREHSYEQYFGPGTRLTVT.